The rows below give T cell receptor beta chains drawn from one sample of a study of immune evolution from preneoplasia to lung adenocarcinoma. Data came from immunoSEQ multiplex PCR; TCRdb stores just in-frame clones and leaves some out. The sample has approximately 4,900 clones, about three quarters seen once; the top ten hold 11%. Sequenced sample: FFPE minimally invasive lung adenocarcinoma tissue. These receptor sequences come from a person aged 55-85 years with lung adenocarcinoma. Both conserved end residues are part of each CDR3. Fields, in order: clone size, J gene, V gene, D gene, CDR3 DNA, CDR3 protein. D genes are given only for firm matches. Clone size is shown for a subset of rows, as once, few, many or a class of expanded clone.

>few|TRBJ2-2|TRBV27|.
TGTGCCAGCAGTTTTTCCCTACAGCTCGTCACCGGGGAGCTGTTTTTT
CASSFSLQLVTGELFF
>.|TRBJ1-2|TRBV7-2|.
TGTGCCAGCAGCCCCTGGAATAACTATGGCTACACCTTC
CASSPWNNYGYTF
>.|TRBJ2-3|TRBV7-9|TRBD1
TGTGCCAGCAGTTCCGCGGGACAGGGCGTCGGCACAGATACGCAGTATTTT
CASSSAGQGVGTDTQYF
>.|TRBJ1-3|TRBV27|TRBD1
TGTGCCAGCAGCCCAGGGACAGGGGTAGGAAACACCATATATTTT
CASSPGTGVGNTIYF
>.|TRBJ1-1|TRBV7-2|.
TGTGCCAGCAGCTTGTTCCGCGAGACTTTCTTT
CASSLFRETFF
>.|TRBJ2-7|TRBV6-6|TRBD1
TGTGCCAGCAGTAGACAGGGCAACTACGAGCAGTACTTC
CASSRQGNYEQYF
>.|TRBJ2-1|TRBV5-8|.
TGTGCCAGCAGCTTTTCCCTTAGGGGTGAGCAGTTCTTC
CASSFSLRGEQFF
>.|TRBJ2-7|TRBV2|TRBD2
TGTGCCAGCAGTGATGTACTAGCGGGGGTTGAGCAGTACTTC
CASSDVLAGVEQYF
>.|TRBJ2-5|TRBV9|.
TGTGCCAGCAGCGTGGGAGGGGGGCAGGCTCGCGGGGAGACCCAGTACTTC
CASSVGGGQARGETQYF
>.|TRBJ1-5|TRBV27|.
TGTGCCAGCAGTTTCGCCGGGGGTGACCAGCCCCAGCATTTT
CASSFAGGDQPQHF
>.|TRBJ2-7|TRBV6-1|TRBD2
TGTGCCAGCAGGATAGGGCGGGGGGCCTACGAGCAGTACTTC
CASRIGRGAYEQYF
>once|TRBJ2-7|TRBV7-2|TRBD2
TGTGCCAGCAGCTTAGCAGGGCGGGGGGCCTACGAGCAGTACTTC
CASSLAGRGAYEQYF
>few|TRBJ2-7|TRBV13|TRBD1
TGTGCCAGCAGCTCTCGGGACAGCCACTACGAGCAGTACTTC
CASSSRDSHYEQYF
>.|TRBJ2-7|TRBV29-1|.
TGCAGCGTTGCTGTTGGGGGCCAGCAGTACTTC
CSVAVGGQQYF
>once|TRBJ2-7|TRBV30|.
TGTGCCTGGAGTGTGGGGGATAACTACGAGCAGTACTTC
CAWSVGDNYEQYF
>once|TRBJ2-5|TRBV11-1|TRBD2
TGTGCCAGCAGCTTAGCGTCAATGGGACTAGCGGGGGAAGAGACCCAGTACTTC
CASSLASMGLAGEETQYF
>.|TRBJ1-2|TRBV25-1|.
TGTGCCAGCAGTGATTGGATTGGGGGGAACTATGGCTACACCTTC
CASSDWIGGNYGYTF
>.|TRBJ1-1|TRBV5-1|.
TGCGCCAGCTTCCAGGGGCCGATGAACACTGAAGCTTTCTTT
CASFQGPMNTEAFF
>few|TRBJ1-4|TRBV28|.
TGTGCCAGCAGTGTCAAGGGACAAAATGAAAAACTGTTTTTT
CASSVKGQNEKLFF
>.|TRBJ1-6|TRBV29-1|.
TGCAGCGTTGGCAGGGATCCTAATTCACCCCTCCACTTT
CSVGRDPNSPLHF
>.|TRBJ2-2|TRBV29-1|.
TGCAGCGTTAGCGACAGGGAGGCCGGGGAGCTGTTTTTT
CSVSDREAGELFF
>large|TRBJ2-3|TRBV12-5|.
TGTGCTAGTGGTTTGCCTACAGAATCCACAGATACGCAGTATTTT
CASGLPTESTDTQYF
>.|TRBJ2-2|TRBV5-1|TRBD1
TGCGCCAGCAGCCTCGGGACAGGGACCGGGGAGCTGTTTTTT
CASSLGTGTGELFF
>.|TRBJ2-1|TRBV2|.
TGTGCCAGCAGCGACAACAATGAGCAGTTCTTC
CASSDNNEQFF
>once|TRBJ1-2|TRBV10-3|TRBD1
TGTGCCATCGACAGGGGACTAAACTATGGCTACACCTTC
CAIDRGLNYGYTF
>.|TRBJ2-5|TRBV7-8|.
TGTGCCAGCAGCTTAAACAGTCAAGAGACCCAGTACTTC
CASSLNSQETQYF
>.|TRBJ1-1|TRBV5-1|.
TGCGCCAGCAGCCTGACAGGTCATAACACTGAAGCTTTCTTT
CASSLTGHNTEAFF
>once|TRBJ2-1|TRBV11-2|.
TGTGCCAGCAGCTTATGGCCCTACAATGAGCAGTTCTTC
CASSLWPYNEQFF
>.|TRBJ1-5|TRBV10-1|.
TGCGCCAGCAGTGAGGCCCGGGAGGAGCTCTCACGGAACAACCATCAGCCCCAGCATTTT
CASSEAREELSRNNHQPQHF
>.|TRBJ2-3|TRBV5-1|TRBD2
TGCGCCAGCAGCTTGGACCCGGGACTAGCGGGGGGGCCCGATACGCAGTATTTT
CASSLDPGLAGGPDTQYF
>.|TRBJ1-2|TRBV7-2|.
TGTGCCAGCAGCTCCTTTTCGTATGGCTACACCTTC
CASSSFSYGYTF
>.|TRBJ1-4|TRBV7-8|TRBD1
TGTGCCAGCAGCCGGACAGGGGTGGAAAAACTGTTTTTT
CASSRTGVEKLFF
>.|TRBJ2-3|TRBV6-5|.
TGTGCCAGCAGTTACGGGGGGTGGGATACGCAGTATTTT
CASSYGGWDTQYF
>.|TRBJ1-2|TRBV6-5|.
TGTGCCAGCAGTCTGGGGGATTGGTTTAGCGGCTACACCTTC
CASSLGDWFSGYTF
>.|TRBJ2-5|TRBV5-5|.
TGTGCCAGCAGCTTGGCCTGGGAAGAGACCCAGTACTTC
CASSLAWEETQYF
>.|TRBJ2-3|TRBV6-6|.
TGTGCCAGCAGAAGTCAGGTGACTAGCACAGATACGCAGTATTTT
CASRSQVTSTDTQYF
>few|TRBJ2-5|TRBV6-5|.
TGTGCCAGCATCTCCCAGGACAGCCAAGAGACCCAGTACTTC
CASISQDSQETQYF
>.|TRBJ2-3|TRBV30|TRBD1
TGTGCCTGGAGTAGACAGGGAGCGCAGTATTTT
CAWSRQGAQYF
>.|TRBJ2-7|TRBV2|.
TGTGCCAGTGCGACTAGCTACGAGCAGTACTTC
CASATSYEQYF
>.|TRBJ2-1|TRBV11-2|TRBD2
TGTGCCAGCAGCCTCGGGACTAGCGGGGGGGCTTACAATGAGCAGTTCTTC
CASSLGTSGGAYNEQFF
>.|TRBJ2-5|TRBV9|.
TGTGCCAACAGCGTATTCGGGGGAAAAGAGACCCAGTACTTC
CANSVFGGKETQYF
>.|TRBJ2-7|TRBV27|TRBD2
TGTGCCAGCAGTTTATCATCGGTAGCGGGGCGGCGGGAGCAGTACTTC
CASSLSSVAGRREQYF
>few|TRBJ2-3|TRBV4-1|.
TGCGCCAGCAGCCAAGATGACAGGTCCTCTAGCACAGATACGCAGTATTTT
CASSQDDRSSSTDTQYF
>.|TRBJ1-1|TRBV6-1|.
TGTGCCAGCAGTGAAGGGTGGACTGAAGCTTTCTTT
CASSEGWTEAFF
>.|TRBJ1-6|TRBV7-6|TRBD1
TGTGCCAGCAGCCTGGGACAGTCGAACTATAATTCACCCCTCCACTTT
CASSLGQSNYNSPLHF
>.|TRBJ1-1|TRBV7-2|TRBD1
TGTGCCAGCAGCCAATGGACAGGGACTGTGAACACTGAAGCTTTCTTT
CASSQWTGTVNTEAFF
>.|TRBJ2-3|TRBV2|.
TGTGCCAGTAAGGGGGGACGAAGCACAGATACGCAGTATTTT
CASKGGRSTDTQYF
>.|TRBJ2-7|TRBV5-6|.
TGTGCCAGCAGCTTCCAAGCCGCAAGCGAGCAGTACTTC
CASSFQAASEQYF
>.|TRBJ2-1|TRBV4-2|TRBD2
TGTGCCAGCAGCCAAGATTCTTTAGCGGGGGAGCCAAACAATGAGCAGTTCTTC
CASSQDSLAGEPNNEQFF
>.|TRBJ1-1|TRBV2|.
TGTGCCAGCAACGGTCTTAGCACTGAAGCTTTCTTT
CASNGLSTEAFF
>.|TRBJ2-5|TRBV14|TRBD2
TGTGCCAGCAGTCCTGAGCGGGGATCGTACCAAGAGACCCAGTACTTC
CASSPERGSYQETQYF
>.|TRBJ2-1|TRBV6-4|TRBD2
TGTGCCAGCAGCGCCACCGGGGGGGCCGGTCCCGATGAGCAGTTCTTC
CASSATGGAGPDEQFF
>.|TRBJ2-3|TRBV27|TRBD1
TGTGCCAGCAGTTCGCTACGGACAGGGTTTTTAGATACGCAGTATTTT
CASSSLRTGFLDTQYF